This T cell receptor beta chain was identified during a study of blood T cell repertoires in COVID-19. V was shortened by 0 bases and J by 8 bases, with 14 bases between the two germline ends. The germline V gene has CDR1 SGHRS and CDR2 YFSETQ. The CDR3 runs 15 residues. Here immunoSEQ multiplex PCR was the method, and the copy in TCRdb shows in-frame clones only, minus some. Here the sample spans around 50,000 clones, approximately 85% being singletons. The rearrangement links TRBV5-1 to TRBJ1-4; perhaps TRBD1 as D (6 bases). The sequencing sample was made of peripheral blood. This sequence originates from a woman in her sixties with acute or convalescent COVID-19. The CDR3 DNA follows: TGCGCCAGCAGCTTGGGGCCAGGGGCAGAGGAAAAACTGTTTTTT. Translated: CASSLGPGAEEKLFF.